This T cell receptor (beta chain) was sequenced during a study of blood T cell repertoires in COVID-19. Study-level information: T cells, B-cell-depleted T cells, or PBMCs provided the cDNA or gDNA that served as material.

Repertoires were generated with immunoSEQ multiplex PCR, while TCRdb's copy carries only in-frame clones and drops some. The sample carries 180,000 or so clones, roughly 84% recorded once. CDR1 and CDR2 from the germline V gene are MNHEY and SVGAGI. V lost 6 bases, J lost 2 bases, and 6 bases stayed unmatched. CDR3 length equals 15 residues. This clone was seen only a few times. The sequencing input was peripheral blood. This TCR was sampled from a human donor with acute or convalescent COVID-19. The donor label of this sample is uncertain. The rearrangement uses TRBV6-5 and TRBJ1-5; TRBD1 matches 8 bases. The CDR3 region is CASSIDRGGNQPQHF. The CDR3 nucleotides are TGTGCCAGCAGCATCGACAGGGGTGGCAATCAGCCCCAGCATTTT.